The 13 T cell receptor beta chains presented below share a single source sample, sequenced in a study of T cells after yellow fever vaccination. A single record per CDR3 protein comes from TCRdb applying MiXCR to the 5' RACE reads. Seen here are 250,000 or so distinct CDR3 sequences, around 3.5% observed once, and the top ten hold about 19%. The sample consisted of PBMCs, taken 15 days after the yellow fever booster vaccination. These TCRs come from a man aged 18 to 30 who received the YFV17D yellow fever vaccine.

This clonotype was detected ten times or more. CDR3 DNA: TGTGCCAGCAGCTTAACTCTAGCTGGAGGCTACAATGAGCAGTTCTTC. Translating gives CASSLTLAGGYNEQFF. The chain employs TRBV7-3 and TRBJ2-1; weak D call: TRBD2 (5 bases). CDR1 is SGHTA, CDR2 FQGTGA, per germline. The CDR3 runs 16 residues. Trimming pared 0 bases from V and 3 bases from J, leaving 12 bases between.

This clonotype was picked up many times. J is TRBJ2-5 and V is TRBV7-9; no definite D call. The CDR3 has 15 amino acids. Germline-derived CDR1 and CDR2 are SEHNR and FQNEAQ (reference sequence). The V end lost 2 bases, the J end lost 0 bases, and 10 bases lay between the germline ends. CDR3 bases: TGTGCCAGCAGCTTACCTCGGGCCCACCAAGAGACCCAGTACTTC. Amino acid sequence: CASSLPRAHQETQYF.

This clonotype was found many times. The gene calls are TRBV30 and TRBJ1-4; tentatively, D is TRBD1 (5 bases). This CDR3 comprises 11 residues. Germline V gives CDR1 GTSNPN, CDR2 SVGIG (reference sequence). V gave up 2 bases and J gave up 10 bases, with 8 bases separating them. CDR3 in amino acids: CAWSQGGKLFF. The CDR3 nucleotides read TGTGCCTGGAGTCAGGGTGGAAAACTGTTTTTT. The whole variable domain, filled in from reference TRBV30 and TRBJ1-4, reads SQTIHQWPATLVQPVGSPLSLECTVEGTSNPNLYWYRQAAGRGLQLLFYSVGIGQISSEVPQNLSASRPQDRQFILSSKKLLLSDSGFYLCAWSQGGKLFFGSGTQLSVL.

In its sample, this clonotype was seen many times. J is TRBJ1-2 and V is TRBV4-2; no reliable D call. Deletions cut 0 bases from V and 2 bases from J, with 4 bases between. This CDR3 has 13 amino acids. In germline, CDR1 is LGHNA, CDR2 YNFKEQ. The DNA of the CDR3 is TGTGCCAGCAGCCAAGACCAAAACTATGGCTACACCTTC. Translating it yields CASSQDQNYGYTF.

This clonotype has only a few counts. The CDR3 DNA is TGTGCCTGGAGCCCGGGGCAGCCCTACGAGCAGTACTTC. This translates into CAWSPGQPYEQYF. The chain is built from TRBV30 and TRBJ2-7; D may correspond to TRBD1 or TRBD2 (5 bases each). Germline values: CDR1 GTSNPN, CDR2 SVGIG (reference sequence). Trimming stripped 3 bases from V and 2 bases from J, with 11 bases between. The CDR3 consists of 13 residues. Supplemented by reference TRBV30 and TRBJ2-7, the full variable domain reads SQTIHQWPATLVQPVGSPLSLECTVEGTSNPNLYWYRQAAGRGLQLLFYSVGIGQISSEVPQNLSASRPQDRQFILSSKKLLLSDSGFYLCAWSPGQPYEQYFGPGTRLTVT.

This clonotype was seen at least ten times. The chain couples TRBV5-4 to TRBJ2-5; D gene uncertain. The V gene lost 5 bases and the J gene lost 1 base, with 9 bases spanning the gap. This CDR3 has 13 residues. From germline, CDR1 is SGHNT and CDR2 YYREEE (reference sequence). CDR3 loop: CASSPAGQETQYF. CDR3 nucleotide sequence: TGTGCCAGCAGTCCCGCAGGCCAAGAGACCCAGTACTTC.

This clonotype showed up many times. This chain connects TRBV5-4 to TRBJ1-2; D remains unclear. The CDR3 extends over 14 amino acids. V was trimmed by 0 bases and J by 2 bases, leaving 8 bases between them. From germline, CDR1 is SGHNT and CDR2 YYREEE (reference sequence). This CDR3 reads CASSLDGRNYGYTF. DNA of the CDR3: TGTGCCAGCAGCTTGGATGGACGGAACTATGGCTACACCTTC.

This clonotype was seen many times. This chain uses TRBV4-3 with TRBJ2-7; the D gene could be TRBD1 or TRBD2 (5 bases each). V was trimmed by 4 bases and J by 0 bases, leaving 16 bases between them. This CDR3 has 16 residues. Germline V CDR1 and CDR2: LGHNA, YSLEER. CDR3 sequence reads: CASSRGHGDRSYEQYF. The DNA for the CDR3 is TGCGCCAGCAGCCGCGGACACGGGGACCGCTCCTACGAGCAGTACTTC.

This clonotype was recorded many times. The J gene is TRBJ2-1, the V gene TRBV20-1, with a tentative D call TRBD2 (7 bases). The V gene's germline CDR1 is DFQATT and CDR2 SNEGSKA (reference sequence). The CDR3 is 15 amino acids. V lost 6 bases and J 9 bases, leaving 24 bases between the germline ends. The CDR3 DNA reads as TGCAGTGCCCTCGCGGGGGCAGGGAAAGGAGGTGAGCAGTTCTTC. This translates into CSALAGAGKGGEQFF.

This clonotype has ten or more counts. The chain links TRBV18 to TRBJ1-5; no definite D call. This CDR3 spans 15 amino acids. Trimming left V 2 bases short and J 5 bases short, with 13 bases between. Germline lookup yields CDR1 KGHSH and CDR2 LQKENI. CDR3 DNA sequence: TGTGCCAGCTCACCAGGATCCGGGCTTCATCAGCCCCAGCATTTT. This translates into CASSPGSGLHQPQHF.

The table lists this clonotype with many counts. The chain has TRBV20-1 and TRBJ2-3, with unresolved D. Germline V lookup: CDR1 DFQATT, CDR2 SNEGSKA (reference sequence). The CDR3 spans 11 residues. Trimming shortened V by 1 base and J by 6 bases, and 5 bases separated the two germline ends. CDR3 region: CSARVADTQYF. The CDR3 nucleotides are TGCAGTGCTAGAGTTGCGGATACGCAGTATTTT.

This clonotype was seen ten or more times. The chain employs TRBV18 and TRBJ1-1, with D tentatively TRBD1 (6 bases). The CDR3 has 15 amino acids. Germline V gene sequence: CDR1 KGHSH, CDR2 LQKENI. The germline V and J ends were trimmed by 3 bases and 5 bases, with 16 bases remaining between them. CDR3 sequence: CASSPYRDGKTEAFF. The CDR3 DNA sequence: TGTGCCAGCTCACCCTACAGGGATGGGAAAACTGAAGCTTTCTTT.

This clonotype appeared many times. The genes are TRBV28 and TRBJ1-5; a weak D match, TRBD1 (5 bases). Germline CDR1 reads MDHEN; CDR2 reads SYDVKM. Trimming cost V 1 base and J 12 bases, with 10 bases left between them. This CDR3 region has 12 residues. CDR3 in DNA: TGTGCCAGCAGTTTATTTCAGGGACGCCAGCATTTT. Its translation: CASSLFQGRQHF.